This T cell receptor beta chain was captured by sequencing in a study of T cell responses to AZD1222 COVID-19 vaccine. General observations from the study: It was only after the peak T cell response that any repertoires were sampled.

Remarks on this clone: The antigen remains unidentified.

Here immunoSEQ multiplex PCR was the method, and the copy in TCRdb shows in-frame clones only, minus some. This sample has roughly 49,000 clones, with approximately 90% found just once. The CDR3 is 16 amino acids. The V and J ends lost 0 bases and 4 bases, in that order; junction bases with no gene match: 9. The germline gives CDR1 LGHDT, CDR2 YNNKEL (reference sequence). The rearrangement joins TRBV3-1 (or the pseudogene TRBV3-2) to TRBJ2-7; 7 bases map to TRBD2. This sequence originates from an adult who received the AZD1222 COVID-19 vaccine. Sequencing used peripheral blood, obtained 28 days after the second AZD1222 dose. The CDR3 loop is CASSQEGGRRGYEQYF. For the CDR3, the DNA is TGTGCCAGCAGCCAAGAGGGCGGGAGAAGAGGATACGAGCAGTACTTC.